This is a list of T cell receptor beta chains from one sample in a study of cytomegalovirus exposure and HLA in healthy donors. Clones were sequenced by immunoSEQ multiplex PCR, and TCRdb holds only the in-frame ones, with some missing. Among tens of thousands of clones listed, 77% were seen once. The sample consisted of PBMCs. These receptors were obtained from a man between 45 and 60 years old in good health and CMV-seropositive. Each CDR3 is given with its conserved first and last residue. Each record gives: J gene, D gene, clone size, V gene, CDR3 protein, CDR3 DNA. D genes are given only for firm matches. Where a row states a size, it is once, few, many or the class of an expanded clone; other rows omit it.

J: TRBJ2-3; D: NA; size: once; V: TRBV7-2; CDR3: CASSSNTDTQYF; DNA: TGTGCCAGCAGCTCAAACACAGATACGCAGTATTTT
J: TRBJ1-4; D: NA; size: NA; V: TRBV19; CDR3: CASSIGGNEKLFF; DNA: TGTGCCAGTAGTATCGGGGGTAATGAAAAACTGTTTTTT
J: TRBJ1-2; D: NA; size: NA; V: TRBV5-1; CDR3: CASSPQGILDYGYTF; DNA: TGCGCCAGCAGCCCTCAGGGGATATTGGACTATGGCTACACCTTC
J: TRBJ2-6; D: TRBD1; size: NA; V: TRBV18; CDR3: CASSPRSGGSSGANVLTF; DNA: TGTGCCAGCTCACCACGGTCAGGGGGAAGCTCTGGGGCCAACGTCCTGACTTTC
J: TRBJ1-2; D: NA; size: NA; V: TRBV11-2; CDR3: CASSLDRNYGYTF; DNA: TGTGCCAGCAGCTTAGACAGGAACTATGGCTACACCTTC
J: TRBJ2-7; D: NA; size: NA; V: TRBV10-3; CDR3: CAIRPGLGVGEQYF; DNA: TGTGCCATCAGGCCGGGACTGGGGGTTGGCGAGCAGTACTTC
J: TRBJ1-1; D: TRBD1; size: NA; V: TRBV18; CDR3: CASSRGQGMNTEAFF; DNA: TGTGCCAGCTCACGCGGACAGGGAATGAACACTGAAGCTTTCTTT
J: TRBJ2-2; D: TRBD2; size: NA; V: TRBV7-3; CDR3: CASSLTGLAGSGELFF; DNA: TGTGCCAGCAGCTTAACGGGACTAGCGGGCTCCGGGGAGCTGTTTTTT
J: TRBJ1-1; D: TRBD1; size: NA; V: TRBV5-1; CDR3: CASDRGQGKTEAFF; DNA: TGCGCCAGCGATAGGGGACAGGGAAAGACTGAAGCTTTCTTT
J: TRBJ2-5; D: TRBD2; size: NA; V: TRBV19; CDR3: CASSGAGGEVGETQYF; DNA: TGTGCCAGTAGCGGGGCGGGGGGGGAAGTTGGGGAGACCCAGTACTTC
J: TRBJ2-3; D: NA; size: NA; V: TRBV10-3; CDR3: CAISTLAEIDTQYF; DNA: TGTGCCATCAGTACACTAGCCGAGATAGATACGCAGTATTTT
J: TRBJ1-2; D: NA; size: few; V: TRBV5-6; CDR3: CASSFDAGNYGYTF; DNA: TGTGCCAGCAGCTTTGACGCAGGGAACTATGGCTACACCTTC
J: TRBJ1-5; D: TRBD1; size: few; V: TRBV6-5; CDR3: CASSFGQGTQPQHF; DNA: TGTGCCAGCAGTTTCGGACAGGGTACTCAGCCCCAGCATTTT
J: TRBJ1-2; D: TRBD1; size: NA; V: TRBV4-1; CDR3: CASSQVKGQGVYGYTF; DNA: TGCGCCAGCAGCCAAGTAAAGGGACAGGGGGTATATGGCTACACCTTC
J: TRBJ2-4; D: NA; size: NA; V: TRBV20-1; CDR3: CSARSENIQYF; DNA: TGCAGTGCTAGATCCGAAAACATTCAGTACTTC
J: TRBJ1-4; D: TRBD1; size: NA; V: TRBV30; CDR3: CACRGTGEDEKLFF; DNA: TGTGCCTGCAGAGGGACAGGGGAAGACGAAAAACTGTTTTTT
J: TRBJ2-3; D: NA; size: once; V: TRBV6-6; CDR3: CASREGTQYF; DNA: TGTGCCAGCAGGGAGGGTACGCAGTATTTT
J: TRBJ2-1; D: TRBD1; size: NA; V: TRBV18; CDR3: CASSPGQGAQNNEQFF; DNA: TGTGCCAGCTCACCGGGACAGGGGGCACAAAACAATGAGCAGTTCTTC
J: TRBJ2-1; D: TRBD1; size: NA; V: TRBV10-3; CDR3: CAISDRDRGLNEQFF; DNA: TGTGCCATCAGTGACCGGGACAGGGGGCTGAATGAGCAGTTCTTC
J: TRBJ2-7; D: TRBD1; size: NA; V: TRBV4-1; CDR3: CASSPGQGAYEQYF; DNA: TGCGCCAGCAGCCCGGGACAGGGGGCCTACGAGCAGTACTTC
J: TRBJ2-1; D: TRBD2; size: NA; V: TRBV6-4; CDR3: CASSASSGKGNEQFF; DNA: TGTGCCAGCAGTGCTTCTAGCGGGAAAGGGAATGAGCAGTTCTTC
J: TRBJ1-1; D: NA; size: NA; V: TRBV7-3; CDR3: CASSFQGNTEAFF; DNA: TGTGCCAGCAGCTTTCAGGGGAACACTGAAGCTTTCTTT
J: TRBJ2-3; D: NA; size: few; V: TRBV12-2; CDR3: CASRLVAGGPEDTDTQYF; DNA: TGTGCAAGTCGCTTAGTAGCGGGAGGGCCTGAGGACACAGATACGCAGTATTTT
J: TRBJ2-3; D: TRBD1; size: NA; V: TRBV6-4; CDR3: CASSESGGGTDTQYF; DNA: TGTGCCAGCAGTGAATCAGGGGGCGGCACAGATACGCAGTATTTT
J: TRBJ1-3; D: NA; size: NA; V: TRBV30; CDR3: CAWSVLDSPTDTIYF; DNA: TGTGCCTGGAGTGTACTGGACAGTCCCACGGACACCATATATTTT
J: TRBJ2-2; D: TRBD2; size: NA; V: TRBV15; CDR3: CATSTLPGLAQQNTGELFF; DNA: TGTGCCACCAGCACTCTCCCGGGACTAGCTCAACAGAACACCGGGGAGCTGTTTTTT
J: TRBJ2-2; D: TRBD2; size: NA; V: TRBV7-7; CDR3: CASSPPGREGTGELFF; DNA: TGTGCCAGCAGTCCTCCCGGGCGGGAGGGTACCGGGGAGCTGTTTTTT
J: TRBJ1-3; D: NA; size: NA; V: TRBV5-1; CDR3: CASSLDLARSGNTIYF; DNA: TGCGCCAGCAGCTTGGATCTAGCCCGGTCGGGAAACACCATATATTTT
J: TRBJ1-1; D: NA; size: few; V: TRBV15; CDR3: CATSDTGNPRAFF; DNA: TGTGCCACCAGCGACACAGGGAACCCCAGAGCTTTCTTT
J: TRBJ1-1; D: NA; size: NA; V: TRBV30; CDR3: CAWRRKTGNTEAFF; DNA: TGTGCCTGGAGACGGAAGACAGGGAACACTGAAGCTTTCTTT
J: TRBJ1-1; D: TRBD1; size: NA; V: TRBV19; CDR3: CASSIDPLSRDRGRNTEAFF; DNA: TGTGCCAGTAGTATAGATCCTCTGAGCCGGGACAGGGGGCGGAACACTGAAGCTTTCTTT
J: TRBJ2-2; D: NA; size: NA; V: TRBV7-9; CDR3: CASSLAGSTGELFF; DNA: TGTGCCAGCAGCTTAGCCGGGTCGACCGGGGAGCTGTTTTTT
J: TRBJ2-1; D: NA; size: NA; V: TRBV13; CDR3: CASSLGGTYEQFF; DNA: TGTGCCAGCAGCCTAGGCGGTACCTATGAGCAGTTCTTC
J: TRBJ2-3; D: TRBD1; size: NA; V: TRBV5-6; CDR3: CASSLDIGDRSTDTQYF; DNA: TGTGCCAGCAGCTTGGATATTGGGGACAGGAGCACAGATACGCAGTATTTT
J: TRBJ2-7; D: TRBD1; size: few; V: TRBV9; CDR3: CASSASGQGASYEQYF; DNA: TGTGCCAGCAGCGCGTCAGGACAGGGGGCTAGTTACGAGCAGTACTTC
J: TRBJ1-4; D: NA; size: NA; V: TRBV16; CDR3: CASSLIPTQNEKLFF; DNA: TGTGCCAGCAGCCTGATACCCACACAGAATGAAAAACTGTTTTTT
J: TRBJ2-3; D: TRBD2; size: NA; V: TRBV5-4; CDR3: CASSLGGYSGSGKDTQYF; DNA: TGTGCCAGCAGCTTGGGGGGGTATAGCGGGAGCGGAAAAGATACGCAGTATTTT
J: TRBJ1-1; D: TRBD1; size: NA; V: TRBV27; CDR3: CASSLSGGGGGTEAFF; DNA: TGTGCCAGCAGTTTATCAGGGGGCGGAGGAGGCACTGAAGCTTTCTTT
J: TRBJ1-1; D: NA; size: NA; V: TRBV7-6; CDR3: CASSLSQNTEAFF; DNA: TGTGCCAGCAGCTTATCACAGAACACTGAAGCTTTCTTT
J: TRBJ2-2; D: NA; size: NA; V: TRBV6-1; CDR3: CASRQTNTGELFF; DNA: TGTGCCAGCAGACAGACGAACACCGGGGAGCTGTTTTTT
J: TRBJ2-3; D: TRBD2; size: NA; V: TRBV4-3; CDR3: CASSQDLAGGLPDTQYF; DNA: TGCGCCAGCAGCCAAGATTTGGCGGGAGGTCTGCCAGATACGCAGTATTTT
J: TRBJ2-5; D: NA; size: NA; V: TRBV4-1; CDR3: CASSQDRGFQETQYF; DNA: TGCGCCAGCAGCCAAGATCGGGGTTTCCAAGAGACCCAGTACTTC
J: TRBJ2-7; D: TRBD2; size: few; V: TRBV30; CDR3: CASAGGPSEQYF; DNA: TGTGCCTCAGCGGGAGGGCCTTCCGAGCAGTACTTC
J: TRBJ2-3; D: NA; size: NA; V: TRBV7-9; CDR3: CSSSFRRRQAGTDTQYF; DNA: TGTTCCAGCAGCTTTAGAAGACGACAGGCTGGCACAGATACGCAGTATTTT
J: TRBJ2-3; D: TRBD2; size: once; V: TRBV7-6; CDR3: CASRRSGASTDTQYF; DNA: TGTGCCAGCAGACGAAGCGGGGCTAGCACAGATACGCAGTATTTT
J: TRBJ2-3; D: TRBD1; size: NA; V: TRBV7-3; CDR3: CASSTGQADTQYF; DNA: TGTGCCAGCAGTACGGGACAGGCAGATACGCAGTATTTT
J: TRBJ2-3; D: NA; size: NA; V: TRBV5-6; CDR3: CASSGGNSPPYTDTQYF; DNA: TGTGCCAGCAGCGGGGGGAACAGTCCTCCATACACAGATACGCAGTATTTT
J: TRBJ2-5; D: TRBD2; size: NA; V: TRBV7-6; CDR3: CASSLSGGRETQYF; DNA: TGTGCCAGCAGCTTATCGGGAGGGCGGGAGACCCAGTACTTC
J: TRBJ2-4; D: NA; size: NA; V: TRBV7-2; CDR3: CASSRAPQAANSQYF; DNA: TGTGCCAGCAGTCGAGCCCCGCAGGCTGCAAACAGTCAGTACTTC
J: TRBJ1-2; D: TRBD1; size: NA; V: TRBV2; CDR3: CARAGQGSFYTF; DNA: TGTGCCAGAGCGGGACAGGGGTCGTTCTACACCTTC
J: TRBJ2-1; D: TRBD1; size: NA; V: TRBV7-9; CDR3: CASSPQDRENEQFF; DNA: TGTGCCAGCAGCCCCCAGGACAGGGAAAATGAGCAGTTCTTC
J: TRBJ2-1; D: TRBD2; size: NA; V: TRBV19; CDR3: CASRWAGGSSYNEQFF; DNA: TGTGCCAGTCGTTGGGCGGGCGGGAGCTCCTACAATGAGCAGTTCTTC
J: TRBJ2-1; D: NA; size: NA; V: TRBV7-8; CDR3: CASSFRVGVYNEQFF; DNA: TGTGCCAGCAGCTTTCGGGTCGGAGTCTACAATGAGCAGTTCTTC
J: TRBJ1-1; D: NA; size: NA; V: TRBV19; CDR3: CASRPQGSGNTEAFF; DNA: TGTGCCAGTAGACCACAGGGTTCCGGGAACACTGAAGCTTTCTTT
J: TRBJ1-2; D: NA; size: NA; V: TRBV10-2; CDR3: CASSGHPGDGYTF; DNA: TGCGCCAGCAGCGGACACCCGGGGGACGGCTACACCTTC
J: TRBJ2-2; D: NA; size: NA; V: TRBV4-2; CDR3: CASSPPRENGELFF; DNA: TGTGCCAGCAGCCCCCCTCGGGAGAACGGGGAGCTGTTTTTT
J: TRBJ1-2; D: TRBD1; size: NA; V: TRBV7-2; CDR3: CASSFWTGPSSRGYTF; DNA: TGTGCCAGCAGCTTCTGGACAGGGCCTTCTTCGCGGGGCTACACCTTC
J: TRBJ2-7; D: NA; size: NA; V: TRBV27; CDR3: CASSLWQGDEQYF; DNA: TGTGCCAGCAGTTTATGGCAGGGCGACGAGCAGTACTTC
J: TRBJ2-3; D: NA; size: NA; V: TRBV15; CDR3: CATSRGAGPTDTQYF; DNA: TGTGCCACCAGCAGAGGGGCAGGTCCCACAGATACGCAGTATTTT